This T cell receptor beta chain is from a study of shared clonotypes between healthy human individuals. Method: immunoSEQ multiplex PCR; TCRdb's copy keeps in-frame clones and lacks some. This sample has roughly 2 million clones, with almost 96% found just once. This CDR3 has 16 residues. Germline-derived CDR1 and CDR2 are SGHVS and FQNEAQ. Trimming pared 5 bases from V and 6 bases from J, leaving 20 bases between. The J gene is TRBJ2-1, the V gene TRBV7-8; D assignment may be TRBD1 or TRBD2 (6 bases each). Sequenced sample: naive CD4+ T cells sorted from blood. Subset given: CD45RA+ positively selected. The sequence was collected from a man between 18 and 35 years old in good health. The CDR3 bases are TGTGCCAGCAGCCCCTCCCCGGGGGCCCAATTCAATGAGCAGTTCTTC. This encodes CASSPSPGAQFNEQFF.